The rows below give T cell receptor beta chains drawn from one sample of a study of T cell responses to AZD1222 COVID-19 vaccine. TCRdb keeps only in-frame clones here, not all; method: immunoSEQ multiplex PCR. The sample comprises about 82,000 clones, approximately 85% of which are singletons, and 9.5% to 13% rests with the top ten. The sequencing here drew on peripheral blood, taken 28 days after the second AZD1222 dose. The receptors stem from an adult who received the AZD1222 COVID-19 vaccine. CDR3s include the opening cysteine and the closing phenylalanine or tryptophan. A D gene is named only where the DNA matches it firmly. Where a row states a size, it is once, few, many or the class of an expanded clone; other rows omit it.

clone size: .; J gene: TRBJ1-5; V gene: TRBV27; D gene: TRBD1; CDR3 protein: CASSLGQGSNQPQHF; CDR3 DNA: TGTGCCAGCAGTTTAGGACAGGGATCCAATCAGCCCCAGCATTTT
clone size: .; J gene: TRBJ2-1; V gene: TRBV5-1; D gene: .; CDR3 protein: CASSLGQYGNEQFF; CDR3 DNA: TGCGCCAGCAGCTTGGGACAGTACGGCAATGAGCAGTTCTTC
clone size: once; J gene: TRBJ2-7; V gene: TRBV28; D gene: .; CDR3 protein: CASLANSYEQYF; CDR3 DNA: TGTGCCAGTTTGGCCAACTCCTACGAGCAGTACTTC
clone size: .; J gene: TRBJ2-1; V gene: TRBV11-3; D gene: TRBD2; CDR3 protein: CASSRTSAGEQFF; CDR3 DNA: TGTGCCAGCAGTCGCACTAGCGCAGGTGAGCAGTTCTTC
clone size: .; J gene: TRBJ1-1; V gene: TRBV2; D gene: .; CDR3 protein: CASVKEVGAEAFF; CDR3 DNA: TGTGCCAGCGTTAAAGAGGTGGGCGCTGAAGCTTTCTTT
clone size: .; J gene: TRBJ2-1; V gene: TRBV29-1; D gene: .; CDR3 protein: CSVQSRAGNNEQFF; CDR3 DNA: TGCAGCGTCCAAAGTAGGGCCGGGAACAATGAGCAGTTCTTC
clone size: .; J gene: TRBJ2-3; V gene: TRBV7-9; D gene: TRBD2; CDR3 protein: CASSVEGTSPSDTQYF; CDR3 DNA: TGTGCCAGCAGCGTAGAGGGGACTAGCCCATCAGATACGCAGTATTTT
clone size: .; J gene: TRBJ2-1; V gene: TRBV6-5; D gene: .; CDR3 protein: CASRGATYSYNEQFF; CDR3 DNA: TGTGCCAGCAGGGGGGCAACCTACTCCTACAATGAGCAGTTCTTC
clone size: .; J gene: TRBJ1-3; V gene: TRBV28; D gene: .; CDR3 protein: CASTPGARASGNTIYF; CDR3 DNA: TGTGCCAGCACTCCCGGGGCTCGGGCCAGTGGAAACACCATATATTTT
clone size: few; J gene: TRBJ1-4; V gene: TRBV28; D gene: TRBD1; CDR3 protein: CATVSGQGAEKLFF; CDR3 DNA: TGTGCCACTGTGTCGGGACAGGGGGCGGAAAAACTGTTTTTT
clone size: .; J gene: TRBJ1-2; V gene: TRBV19; D gene: .; CDR3 protein: CASNRPGANYGYTF; CDR3 DNA: TGTGCCAGTAATCGGCCGGGAGCTAACTATGGCTACACCTTC
clone size: .; J gene: TRBJ2-7; V gene: TRBV7-9; D gene: TRBD2; CDR3 protein: CASSLAGLAGDEQYF; CDR3 DNA: TGTGCCAGCAGCTTAGCGGGACTAGCGGGAGACGAGCAGTACTTC
clone size: .; J gene: TRBJ1-1; V gene: TRBV12-3/TRBV12-4; D gene: .; CDR3 protein: CASRGGNTEAFF; CDR3 DNA: TGTGCCAGCAGGGGAGGGAACACTGAAGCTTTCTTT
clone size: .; J gene: TRBJ2-5; V gene: TRBV5-1; D gene: .; CDR3 protein: CASSLVSGRVGETQYF; CDR3 DNA: TGCGCCAGCAGCTTGGTTTCAGGGCGGGTAGGCGAGACCCAGTACTTC
clone size: .; J gene: TRBJ1-6; V gene: TRBV11-3; D gene: TRBD1; CDR3 protein: CASSPLSGQGNSPLHF; CDR3 DNA: TGTGCCAGCAGCCCCTTATCGGGACAGGGGAATTCACCCCTCCACTTT
clone size: once; J gene: TRBJ2-7; V gene: TRBV11-2; D gene: TRBD1; CDR3 protein: CASSFQGSGTGNPYEQYF; CDR3 DNA: TGTGCCAGCAGCTTTCAAGGATCCGGGACAGGGAACCCCTACGAGCAGTACTTC
clone size: .; J gene: TRBJ1-6; V gene: TRBV5-1; D gene: .; CDR3 protein: CASSPFWGQNSPLHF; CDR3 DNA: TGCGCCAGCAGCCCCTTCTGGGGCCAAAATTCACCCCTCCACTTT
clone size: .; J gene: TRBJ1-2; V gene: TRBV4-3; D gene: TRBD1; CDR3 protein: CASSSDRGYGYTF; CDR3 DNA: TGCGCCAGCAGCTCTGACAGGGGTTATGGCTACACCTTC
clone size: .; J gene: TRBJ1-1; V gene: TRBV11-3; D gene: TRBD1; CDR3 protein: CASSFARGAEAFF; CDR3 DNA: TGTGCCAGCAGCTTCGCCAGGGGGGCTGAAGCTTTCTTT
clone size: .; J gene: TRBJ1-1; V gene: TRBV7-2; D gene: .; CDR3 protein: CASSLARPGTEAFF; CDR3 DNA: TGTGCCAGCAGCTTAGCGCGACCGGGCACTGAAGCTTTCTTT
clone size: .; J gene: TRBJ1-2; V gene: TRBV2; D gene: .; CDR3 protein: CASQQSYGYTF; CDR3 DNA: TGTGCCAGCCAACAATCCTATGGCTACACCTTC
clone size: .; J gene: TRBJ1-5; V gene: TRBV27; D gene: .; CDR3 protein: CASRKAGSNQPQHF; CDR3 DNA: TGTGCCAGCAGAAAGGCCGGGAGCAATCAGCCCCAGCATTTT
clone size: .; J gene: TRBJ2-1; V gene: TRBV27; D gene: .; CDR3 protein: CASSQGGPQFF; CDR3 DNA: TGTGCCAGCAGCCAGGGGGGCCCCCAGTTCTTC
clone size: .; J gene: TRBJ1-2; V gene: TRBV7-9; D gene: .; CDR3 protein: CASSLTTGDGYTF; CDR3 DNA: TGTGCCAGCAGCCTCACTACGGGTGATGGCTACACCTTT
clone size: .; J gene: TRBJ2-2; V gene: TRBV5-6; D gene: TRBD2; CDR3 protein: CASSTGTSGRNTGELFF; CDR3 DNA: TGTGCCAGCAGCACCGGGACTAGCGGGAGGAACACCGGGGAGCTGTTTTTT
clone size: .; J gene: TRBJ1-1; V gene: TRBV29-1; D gene: .; CDR3 protein: CSVEGLTTEAFF; CDR3 DNA: TGCAGCGTTGAAGGCTTGACCACTGAAGCTTTCTTT
clone size: .; J gene: TRBJ1-1; V gene: TRBV9; D gene: TRBD1; CDR3 protein: CASSVDSGGSETEAFF; CDR3 DNA: TGTGCCAGCAGCGTAGATTCAGGGGGGTCGGAAACTGAAGCTTTCTTT
clone size: .; J gene: TRBJ1-2; V gene: TRBV27; D gene: .; CDR3 protein: CASSPHRDREYGYTF; CDR3 DNA: TGTGCCAGCAGTCCTCACCGGGACCGAGAATATGGCTACACCTTC
clone size: .; J gene: TRBJ1-6; V gene: TRBV6-2/TRBV6-3; D gene: TRBD1; CDR3 protein: CASSYGTGTYSPLHF; CDR3 DNA: TGTGCCAGCAGTTATGGGACAGGAACCTATTCACCCCTCCACTTT
clone size: .; J gene: TRBJ2-2; V gene: TRBV27; D gene: TRBD2; CDR3 protein: CASRQRGLNPPSGRGNTGELFF; CDR3 DNA: TGTGCCAGCAGGCAAAGAGGCTTAAACCCCCCTAGCGGGAGAGGGAACACCGGGGAGCTGTTTTTT
clone size: .; J gene: TRBJ1-3; V gene: TRBV29-1; D gene: .; CDR3 protein: CSVGGAPGNTIYF; CDR3 DNA: TGCAGCGTTGGGGGGGCGCCTGGAAACACCATATATTTT
clone size: .; J gene: TRBJ2-1; V gene: TRBV3-1/TRBV3-2; D gene: TRBD2; CDR3 protein: CASSQGSSTGGDHNEQFF; CDR3 DNA: TGTGCCAGCAGCCAAGGGTCGAGCACGGGAGGGGATCACAATGAGCAGTTCTTC
clone size: .; J gene: TRBJ2-1; V gene: TRBV7-9; D gene: TRBD2; CDR3 protein: CASSILTSGGRKNEQFF; CDR3 DNA: TGTGCCAGCAGCATTCTGACTAGCGGGGGTAGGAAAAATGAGCAGTTCTTC
clone size: .; J gene: TRBJ2-1; V gene: TRBV11-3; D gene: TRBD2; CDR3 protein: CASSRGLAKNEQFF; CDR3 DNA: TGTGCCAGCAGCAGGGGACTAGCGAAAAATGAGCAGTTCTTC
clone size: .; J gene: TRBJ2-7; V gene: TRBV10-3; D gene: .; CDR3 protein: CAISEALSWESDYEQYF; CDR3 DNA: TGTGCCATCAGTGAGGCCCTGAGTTGGGAGTCGGACTACGAGCAGTACTTC
clone size: .; J gene: TRBJ2-2; V gene: TRBV4-3; D gene: .; CDR3 protein: CASSQSIYGELFF; CDR3 DNA: TGCGCCAGCAGCCAATCAATCTACGGGGAGCTGTTTTTT
clone size: .; J gene: TRBJ1-1; V gene: TRBV2; D gene: .; CDR3 protein: CASSELVGLNTEAFF; CDR3 DNA: TGTGCCAGCAGTGAACTTGTAGGGTTGAACACTGAAGCTTTCTTT
clone size: once; J gene: TRBJ2-7; V gene: TRBV10-3; D gene: .; CDR3 protein: CASSGGSIEQYF; CDR3 DNA: TGTGCCTCCTCCGGAGGGTCGATCGAGCAGTACTTC
clone size: .; J gene: TRBJ1-2; V gene: TRBV27; D gene: .; CDR3 protein: CASSKPPGHLYGYTF; CDR3 DNA: TGTGCCAGCAGTAAACCTCCTGGGCACCTTTATGGCTACACCTTC
clone size: once; J gene: TRBJ2-5; V gene: TRBV11-3; D gene: TRBD1; CDR3 protein: CASSLGESTGQQETQYF; CDR3 DNA: TGTGCCAGCAGCTTAGGGGAGTCAACGGGACAGCAAGAGACCCAGTACTTC
clone size: .; J gene: TRBJ1-2; V gene: TRBV12-3/TRBV12-4; D gene: TRBD1; CDR3 protein: CASSTGVYGYTF; CDR3 DNA: TGTGCCAGCTCGACAGGGGTATATGGCTACACCTTC